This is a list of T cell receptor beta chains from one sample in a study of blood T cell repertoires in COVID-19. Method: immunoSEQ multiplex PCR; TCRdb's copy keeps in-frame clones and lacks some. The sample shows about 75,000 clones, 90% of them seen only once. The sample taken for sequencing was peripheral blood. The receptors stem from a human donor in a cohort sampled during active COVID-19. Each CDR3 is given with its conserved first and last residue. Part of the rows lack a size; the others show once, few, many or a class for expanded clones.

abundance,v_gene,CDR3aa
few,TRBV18,CASSLRQDIYGYTF
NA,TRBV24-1,CATSDPGQGIHEQFF
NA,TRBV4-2,CASSPRGEKLFF
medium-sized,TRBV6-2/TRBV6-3,CASSAREFDNYGYTF
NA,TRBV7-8,CASSLATSGRGEQFF
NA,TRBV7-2,CASSLPRGGTEAFF
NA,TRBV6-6,CASSRIDRGTLRLGGNIQYF
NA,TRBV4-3,CASSQGGTSGVLFTDTQYF
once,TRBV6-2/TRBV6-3,CASSYSGAGAFF
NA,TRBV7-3,CASSSSGLAGGSTDTQYF
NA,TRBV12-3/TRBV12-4,CASSIRQGSDLFF
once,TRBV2,CASSPLLAGEETQYF
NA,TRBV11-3,CASSLVPGVNEQFF
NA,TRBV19,CASIDRGSNQPQHF
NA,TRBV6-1,CASSEVFWDAGLADTQYF
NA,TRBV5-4,CASNQAGTSSMEQFF
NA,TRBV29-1,CSVETSGRAQNEQFF
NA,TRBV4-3,CASSHDFGGIEEQFF
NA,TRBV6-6,CASREGGPAGPPLHF
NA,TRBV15,CATSRAKMRTGEQYF
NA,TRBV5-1,CASSPGQGAGGTQYF
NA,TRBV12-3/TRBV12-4,CASSLTPYEQYF
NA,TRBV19,CASSPFFGTAPSNTEAFF
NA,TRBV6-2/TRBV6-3,CASSYPTSGSGEQYF
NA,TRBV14,CASSQRDIHTDTQYF
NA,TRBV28,CASSLLGGGYPTGNTIYF
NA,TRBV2,CASRNRNEQFF
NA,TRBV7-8,CASSLAGGLTSTDTQYF
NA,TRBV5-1,CASSAGLAGGWYF
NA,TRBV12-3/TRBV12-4,CASFSGEHNEQFF
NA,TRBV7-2,CASSPGAANTEAFF
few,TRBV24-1,CATRGQGRTNTEAFF
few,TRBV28,CASSLPRQLSSYEQYF
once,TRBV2,CASSEWPAQASNEQFF
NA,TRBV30,CAGGTATYEQYF
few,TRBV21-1,CASSRTGTDTQYF
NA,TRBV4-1,CASSHPLGQGGNEQFF
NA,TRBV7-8,CASSTGNEQFF
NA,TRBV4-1,CASSQREGQGLNYGYTF
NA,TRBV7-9,CASSPWTSGSETGELFF
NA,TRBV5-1,CASSDPRGFYGYTF
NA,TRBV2,CASSDRAGETQYF
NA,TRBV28,CASSIQGFTGNTIYF
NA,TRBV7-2,CASRKGVPRDTQYF
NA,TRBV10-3,CAISESIGGGAYNEQFF
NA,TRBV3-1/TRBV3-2,CASSWGADTQYF
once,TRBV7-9,CASSAYRDRGPEQYF
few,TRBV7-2,CASSLGVGSYGYTF
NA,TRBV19,CASSLRTGRSTRYTF
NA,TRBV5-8,CASSGDRGNYGYTF
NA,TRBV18,CASSPRDRRSSGANVLTF